One and the same sample provided the 10 T cell receptor beta chains below, sequenced in a study of T cell changes during pregnancy in multiple sclerosis. Only in-frame clones appear in the TCRdb table, and some are missing; sequencing was by immunoSEQ multiplex PCR. Counted here are 46,000 or so clones, about nine tenths occurring once; the ten biggest clones make up 4.7%. The material was peripheral blood, obtained in the second trimester of pregnancy. The receptors here all came from a female donor in good health, enrolled as a control in a pregnancy study.

This clone has only one observation. The chain recombines TRBV11-3 with TRBJ2-3, with 8 bases lining up with TRBD2. In germline, CDR1 is SGHNT, CDR2 YENEEA. The CDR3 is 19 amino acids. V gave up 5 bases and J gave up 5 bases; unmatched junction bases: 21. The CDR3 loop is CASSPTAGGFPGRGDTQYF. The DNA for the CDR3 is TGTGCCAGCAGCCCCACCGCGGGGGGCTTTCCGGGTCGTGGAGATACGCAGTATTTT.

V gene TRBV7-8 combines with J gene TRBJ1-1; D is uncertain. This CDR3 comprises 16 residues. Deletions cut 1 base from V and 0 bases from J, with 12 bases between. CDR1 and CDR2 from the germline V gene are SGHVS and FQNEAQ. The CDR3 DNA follows: TGTGCCAGCAGCTTAGATTCCGCCGGGTTGAACACTGAAGCTTTCTTT. Translated, it gives CASSLDSAGLNTEAFF.

The genes are TRBV5-1 and TRBJ2-7; TRBD1 agrees at 9 bases. This CDR3 has 14 amino acids. CDR1 and CDR2 from the germline V gene are SGHRS and YFSETQ. Trimming cost V 4 bases and J 6 bases; bases outside gene matches: 8. The CDR3 nucleotides are TGCGCCAGCAGCCGGGACAGGGCGGGCCCCGAGCAGTACTTC. Translated: CASSRDRAGPEQYF.

The genes are TRBV29-1 and TRBJ1-3; no reliable D call. The length of the CDR3 is 11 residues. V gave up 4 bases and J gave up 3 bases, with 4 bases separating them. The germline CDR1 and CDR2 sequences are SQVTM and ANQGSEA. CDR3 sequence reads: CSVVFGNTIYF. The CDR3 nucleotides read TGCAGCGTTGTCTTTGGAAACACCATATATTTT.

This clone has a handful of counts. Other DNA sequences within the sample encode an identical CDR3. The chain combines TRBV5-4 with TRBJ1-1; 8 nucleotides agree with TRBD1. Per the germline V gene, CDR1 is SGHNT and CDR2 is YYREEE (reference sequence). With 0 bases clipped from V and 2 bases from J, the junction kept 0 bases outside the gene matches. CDR3 length: 14 amino acids. The CDR3, as DNA: TGTGCCAGCAGCTTGGCAGGGGGCAACACTGAAGCTTTCTTT. It is translated as CASSLAGGNTEAFF.

On this clone itself: One end of the junction varies from germline; a read error may be responsible. The chain couples TRBV7-7 to TRBJ2-1; 13 bases match TRBD2. CDR3 length: 17 residues. Germline CDR1 SSHAT, CDR2 FNYEAQ (reference sequence). CDR3: CASSLLAGGSAPNEQFF. The DNA for the CDR3 is TGTGCTAGCAGCCTACTAGCGGGGGGGTCCGCTCCCAATGAGCAGTTCTTC.

The gene calls are TRBV6-6 and TRBJ1-2; 9 bases fit TRBD1. Germline lookup yields CDR1 MNHNY and CDR2 SVGAGI (reference sequence). The CDR3 is 14 residues long. With V trimmed by 2 bases and J by 8 bases, 6 bases remained unmatched. This CDR3 is CASSYGTGREGYTF. The CDR3 DNA sequence: TGTGCCAGCAGTTACGGGACAGGGAGGGAGGGCTACACCTTC.

This chain joins TRBV5-1 and TRBJ2-1; 8 bases match TRBD2. CDR3 size: 17 residues. Germline assignment: CDR1 SGHRS and CDR2 YFSETQ. The V gene end was trimmed by 6 bases and the J gene end by 1 base; junction bases not matched to a gene: 12. CDR3: CASTQKPAGESYNEQFF. The CDR3 DNA reads as TGCGCCAGCACCCAGAAACCAGCGGGAGAATCCTACAATGAGCAGTTCTTC.

The chain carries TRBV6-4 and TRBJ2-3, with D possibly being TRBD2 (6 bases). Germline V gene data show CDR1 as MRHNA and CDR2 as SNTAGT. Trimming took off 3 bases at V and 2 bases at J, with 12 bases between the two ends. The CDR3 is 15 amino acids. CDR3 region: CASSEEAGFTDTQYF. The CDR3 region has the DNA TGTGCCAGCAGTGAAGAGGCGGGATTCACAGATACGCAGTATTTT.

This clone rates as medium-sized. The rearrangement links TRBV4-3 to TRBJ1-5; a possible D gene is TRBD1 (6 bases). The CDR3 consists of 21 residues. Trimming shortened V by 0 bases and J by 5 bases, and 29 bases separated the two germline ends. The V gene's germline CDR1 is LGHNA and CDR2 YSLEER. In DNA form, the CDR3 reads TGCGCCAGCAGCCAAGAAGGGGGTGGGCCTGGGATAATATCGGTGGATCAGCCCCAGCATTTT. This gives the protein CASSQEGGGPGIISVDQPQHF.